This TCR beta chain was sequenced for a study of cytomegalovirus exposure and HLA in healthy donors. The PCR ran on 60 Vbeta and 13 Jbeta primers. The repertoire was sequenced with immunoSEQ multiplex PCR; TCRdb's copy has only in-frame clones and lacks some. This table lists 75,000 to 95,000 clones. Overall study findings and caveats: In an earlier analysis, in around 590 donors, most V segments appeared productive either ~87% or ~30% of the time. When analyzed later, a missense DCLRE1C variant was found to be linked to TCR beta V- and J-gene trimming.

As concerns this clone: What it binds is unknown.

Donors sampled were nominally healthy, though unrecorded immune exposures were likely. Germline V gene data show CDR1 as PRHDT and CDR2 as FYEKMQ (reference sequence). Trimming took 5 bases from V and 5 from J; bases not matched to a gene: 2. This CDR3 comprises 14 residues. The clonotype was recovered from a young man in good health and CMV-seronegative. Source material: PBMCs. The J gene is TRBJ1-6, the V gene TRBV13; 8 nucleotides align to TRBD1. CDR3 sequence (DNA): TGTGCCAGCAGCCTGACAGGGGATAATTCACCCCTCCACTTT. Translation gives CASSLTGDNSPLHF.